Listed here is a single TCR beta chain. What it binds is not known. This entry belongs to a study of blood T cells in healthy people across ages. V was cut by 6 bases and J by 4 bases, with 19 bases left in between. This CDR3 has 16 amino acids. Alongside a J-beta primer mix, a sample-barcoded 5' primer served in a second PCR lasting roughly 6 to 11 cycles. TCRdb itself ran the 5' RACE reads through MiXCR, one entry per CDR3 protein. The table records approximately 1,700,000 distinct CDR3 sequences, roughly two fifths of them present only once. General observations from the study: More naive CD4+ cells and higher diversity marked long-lived donors relative to aged donors.

V is TRBV12-3 or TRBV12-4 and J is TRBJ2-1; D may be TRBD2 (5 bases). The TCR comes from a human donor in good health. Sample: blood. The CDR3 sequence is CASSSTSGVQYNEQFF. The CDR3 DNA sequence: TGTGCCAGCAGCTCGACGAGCGGCGTGCAGTACAATGAGCAGTTCTTC.